This T cell receptor beta chain was recorded in a study of graft-versus-host responses after intestinal transplantation. With regard to this clone: Its antigen is still unknown.

Study conclusions and caveats: There were GvH clones found in recipient marrow, and some of them appeared first in ileum or blood.

The CDR3 spans 16 residues. With 0 bases removed from V and 1 base from J, the gap between germline ends came to 13 bases. Per germline, CDR1 SGHRS and CDR2 YFSETQ. The table came from immunoSEQ multiplex PCR; TCRdb's copy has only in-frame clones and leaves some out. The sample includes approximately 99,000 clones, 75% to 95% of them seen just once. The sample was unstimulated CD4+ T cells sorted from spleen or lymph node cells, taken before transplant. The TCR comes from a human donor who was the organ donor for an intestinal transplant. V is TRBV5-1 and J is TRBJ1-2, with D maybe TRBD1 (6 bases). CDR3 in amino acids: CASSLVGGALNYGYTF. For the CDR3, the DNA is TGCGCCAGCAGCTTGGTCGGGGGGGCGCTTAACTATGGCTACACCTTC.